Shown below are 23 T cell receptor beta chains from a single sample sequenced in a study of T-cell reconstitution after alpha-beta-depleted transplantation in children listed by TCRdb under 2016. Libraries were constructed by PCR. For sequencing, an Illumina HiSeq 2500 was employed. TCR library preparation used molecular barcoding, with unique molecular identifiers applied to normalize quantification of the TCRbeta repertoire. The public sequencing data were trimmed at Q25 with fastp and processed into clonotypes with MiXCR by TCRdb, which kept only in-frame beta chains. Rows with a matching CDR3 protein are joined into one entry that keeps the most common DNA and genes. The sample data list approximately 350,000 distinct CDR3 sequences, and roughly 15% of these were observed just once. The ten largest account for around 38% of the sample. The treatment or condition label here, explained by the study, means: allogeneic hematopoietic cell transplantation with graft depleted of TCRalphabeta T cells and CD19 B cells.

The sequencing here drew on PBMCs, mostly from graft donor cells, taken 360 days after TCRalphabeta/CD19-depleted stem cell transplant. These receptors were collected from a male patient aged 2-15 years who had a stem cell transplant for acute lymphoblastic leukemia, so the T cells may come from the graft donor.

This clonotype was recorded a few times. The chain carries TRBV7-2 and TRBJ2-4; the D is unclear. From germline, CDR1 is SGHTA and CDR2 FQGNSA. The length of the CDR3 is 13 residues. V dropped 3 bases and J dropped 0 bases, with 3 bases sitting between them. The CDR3 DNA reads TGTGCCAGCAGCTTTGGAGCCAAAAACATTCAGTACTTC. Protein: CASSFGAKNIQYF. Looking up the rest from reference TRBV7-2 and TRBJ2-4 gives the full variable domain: GAGVSQSPSNKVTEKGKDVELRCDPISGHTALYWYRQSLGQGLEFLIYFQGNSAPDKSGLPSDRFSAERTGGSVSTLTIQRTQQEDSAVYLCASSFGAKNIQYFGAGTRLSVL.

This clonotype appeared a few times. V is TRBV12-3 or TRBV12-4 and J is TRBJ1-1; D gene ambiguous. The CDR3 is made up of 11 amino acids. V lost 0 bases, J lost 10 bases, and 6 bases lay in between. The CDR3 is CASSLALGAFF. The CDR3 DNA reads as TGTGCCAGCAGTTTAGCGCTAGGAGCTTTCTTT.

This chain uses TRBV20-1 with TRBJ2-3; 7 nucleotides line up with TRBD2. CDR3 length: 17 amino acids. CDR1 and CDR2 (germline): DFQATT, SNEGSKA (reference sequence). The trim removed 0 bases at V and 3 bases at J, leaving 12 bases unmatched. In DNA, the CDR3 is TGCAGTGCTAGAGATCGGCCTAGCGGCCCTTATACAGATACGCAGTATTTT. As protein: CSARDRPSGPYTDTQYF.

This clonotype came up a few times. This chain connects TRBV12-5 to TRBJ2-2, with D perhaps matching TRBD2 (5 bases). Germline V CDR1 and CDR2: LGHNT, FRNRAP. The CDR3 has 19 residues. Trimming removed 2 bases from V and 0 bases from J, with 19 bases in between. The CDR3 region is CASGLSPLRTFTNTGELFF. For the CDR3, the DNA is TGTGCTAGTGGTTTGTCCCCCTTACGGACTTTTACGAACACCGGGGAGCTGTTTTTT.

This clonotype was found a few times. J is TRBJ2-4 and V is TRBV27, with TRBD1 matching 9 bases. The CDR3 is 15 amino acids. The germline V gene has CDR1 MNHEY and CDR2 SMNVEV (reference sequence). The ends lost 4 bases at V and 4 bases at J; junction bases unmatched: 5. This CDR3 reads CASSSLGQGKNIQYF. For the CDR3, the DNA is TGTGCCAGCAGTTCCCTAGGACAGGGGAAAAACATTCAGTACTTC.

This clonotype was counted a few times. The chain uses TRBV6-6 and TRBJ2-7; weak D call: TRBD1 (7 bases). The CDR3 runs 14 residues. Germline-derived CDR1 and CDR2 are MNHNY and SVGAGI (reference sequence). Trimming left V 8 bases short and J 0 bases short, with 14 bases between. The CDR3 loop is CASHTEGASYEQYF. The CDR3 DNA reads TGTGCCAGCCACACGGAGGGGGCCTCCTACGAGCAGTACTTC.

At least ten counts were recorded for this clonotype. This chain links TRBV4-1 with TRBJ1-5; D unclear. This CDR3 spans 13 amino acids. The ends were cut back, 3 bases at V and 4 bases at J, with 7 bases in the middle. Germline CDR1 reads MGHRA; CDR2 reads YSYEKL. The CDR3 is CASSHAENQPQHF. The CDR3 DNA reads as TGCGCCAGCAGCCATGCAGAAAATCAGCCCCAGCATTTT.

A few counts support this clonotype. The CDR3 DNA sequence: TGCAGCGTTACCGGGACTAGCGGGAGACGCGAAGTCACCGGGGAGCTGTTTTTT. This sequence encodes CSVTGTSGRREVTGELFF. This chain links TRBV29-1 with TRBJ2-2; 14 bases align to TRBD2. This CDR3 is built from 18 residues. J lost 4 bases, V lost 5 bases, and 12 bases had no gene match. The germline CDR1 and CDR2 sequences are SQVTM and ANQGSEA.

The J gene is TRBJ2-3, the V gene TRBV27; 12 positions agree with TRBD2. CDR3 length: 18 amino acids. Germline CDR1 reads MNHEY; CDR2 reads SMNVEV (reference sequence). Trimming removed 1 base from V and 6 bases from J; junction bases left unmatched: 11. The CDR3 nucleotides read TGTGCCAGCAGTTTATACCCCGGGACTAGCGGGCCTCCCGATACGCAGTATTTT. Encoded protein: CASSLYPGTSGPPDTQYF.

This clonotype has only a few counts. The chain combines TRBV20-1 with TRBJ2-3; D not certain. This CDR3 region has 12 residues. CDR1 is DFQATT, CDR2 SNEGSKA, per germline (reference sequence). The V end was cut by 3 bases, the J end by 2 bases, with 6 bases between. The CDR3 DNA sequence: TGCAGTGCTAGGGCCCCCACAGATACGCAGTATTTT. Protein product: CSARAPTDTQYF.

This clonotype was seen a handful of times. The chain combines TRBV12-3 or TRBV12-4 with TRBJ1-1, with TRBD1 matching 10 bases. This CDR3 spans 15 amino acids. The J segment lost 3 bases and the V segment lost 2 bases, leaving 3 bases of the junction unmatched. The CDR3 protein is CASSLRDRGYTEAFF. CDR3 bases: TGTGCCAGCAGTTTAAGGGACAGGGGTTACACTGAAGCTTTCTTT.

This clonotype was found a few times. The V and J genes are TRBV12-3 or TRBV12-4 and TRBJ1-4; D is unclear. Trimming took off 5 bases at V and 5 bases at J, with 12 bases between the two ends. The CDR3 is made up of 14 amino acids. CDR3 protein: CASSLRTDNEKLFF. The CDR3 nucleotides are TGTGCCAGCAGTCTCCGTACAGACAATGAAAAACTGTTTTTT.

This clonotype has at least ten counts. The V call is TRBV12-3 or TRBV12-4, the J call TRBJ1-2; tentative D call: TRBD1 (5 bases). Trimming shortened V by 3 bases and J by 3 bases, and 8 bases separated the two germline ends. The CDR3 runs to 13 residues. In DNA, the CDR3 is TGTGCCAGCAGTTTTGGGGGGGACTATGGCTACACCTTC. This translates into CASSFGGDYGYTF.

This clonotype was observed many times. CDR3 loop: CAISESTYEQYF. In DNA, the CDR3 is TGTGCCATCAGTGAGTCGACTTACGAGCAGTACTTC. The rearrangement uses TRBV10-3 and TRBJ2-7; D remains ambiguous. V lost 0 bases to trimming and J lost 4 bases, with 4 bases between them. This CDR3 comprises 12 residues. From germline, CDR1 is ENHRY and CDR2 SYGVKD.

As DNA, the CDR3 is TGTGCCAGCAGCCAAGATACTAGCGGGAGGCCCTACGAGCAGTACTTC. It codes for CASSQDTSGRPYEQYF. The chain joins TRBV3-1 to TRBJ2-7; 12 bases agree with TRBD2. CDR1 and CDR2 from the germline V gene are LGHDT and YNNKEL (reference sequence). Trimming cost V 0 bases and J 2 bases; bases outside gene matches: 2. The CDR3 contains 16 residues.

This clonotype was observed a few times. The J gene is TRBJ2-2, the V gene TRBV29-1; 7 bases match TRBD1. The CDR3 covers 15 residues. V was pared by 6 bases and J by 0 bases, with 7 bases of the junction left unmatched. Germline V lookup: CDR1 SQVTM, CDR2 ANQGSEA. CDR3 DNA: TGCAGCGTCGAGGGACAGAACGCGAACACCGGGGAGCTGTTTTTT. This sequence encodes CSVEGQNANTGELFF.

The chain carries TRBV12-3 or TRBV12-4 and TRBJ2-3; 9 bases fit TRBD2. This CDR3 comprises 16 residues. With V trimmed by 1 base and J by 2 bases, 4 bases remained unmatched. This CDR3 reads CASSLGLAEVTDTQYF. The CDR3 bases are TGTGCCAGCAGTTTAGGACTAGCGGAAGTCACAGATACGCAGTATTTT.

The sample holds a few counts of this clonotype. The gene calls are TRBV2 and TRBJ2-1; 13 bases agree with TRBD2. This CDR3 comprises 20 residues. Germline CDR1 SNHLY, CDR2 FYNNEI. The V segment lost 6 bases and the J segment 2 bases; nucleotides outside the gene matches: 16. CDR3 sequence: CASSAPLTSGRDGAYNEQFF. The CDR3 region has the DNA TGTGCCAGCAGCGCACCTTTAACTAGCGGGAGGGATGGAGCCTACAATGAGCAGTTCTTC.

CDR3: CASSSSSGRHHNEQFF. In DNA, the CDR3 is TGTGCCAGCAGCTCCAGTAGCGGGAGACACCACAATGAGCAGTTCTTC. The chain couples TRBV9 to TRBJ2-1; 9 positions agree with TRBD2. In germline, CDR1 is SGDLS, CDR2 YYNGEE. Trimming took 4 bases from V and 5 from J; bases not matched to a gene: 10. The CDR3 length is 16 residues.

The gene calls are TRBV7-2 and TRBJ2-1, with 7 bases lining up with TRBD2. The length of the CDR3 is 16 residues. J was trimmed by 5 bases and V by 5 bases; bases with no gene match: 12. The germline gives CDR1 SGHTA, CDR2 FQGNSA. The CDR3 here is CASSRFRAGTDNEQFF. The CDR3 DNA is TGTGCCAGCAGCCGTTTCCGAGCGGGAACGGACAATGAGCAGTTCTTC.

V is TRBV4-3 and J is TRBJ1-6; perhaps TRBD1 as D (6 bases). V lost 0 bases, J lost 4 bases, and 13 bases lay in between. CDR3 length: 17 amino acids. Per germline, CDR1 LGHNA and CDR2 YSLEER. CDR3 nucleotides: TGCGCCAGCAGCCAAGATGAAACAGGGCTGTATAATTCACCCCTCCACTTT. Translating gives CASSQDETGLYNSPLHF.

The rearrangement links TRBV19 to TRBJ2-2, with a possible D match to TRBD2 (5 bases). The V end was cut by 5 bases, the J end by 5 bases, with 15 bases between. The CDR3 is 15 amino acids. The germline V gene has CDR1 LNHDA and CDR2 SQIVND (reference sequence). CDR3 region: CASSVGIAGTGELFF. CDR3 in DNA: TGTGCCAGTAGTGTCGGGATTGCAGGTACCGGGGAGCTGTTTTTT.

The chain is built from TRBV4-3 and TRBJ2-5; no reliable D call. CDR1 is LGHNA, CDR2 YSLEER, per germline. The CDR3 is made up of 14 amino acids. Trimming left V 1 base short and J 5 bases short, with 11 bases between. CDR3 residues: CASSQVTSSETQYF. The CDR3 nucleotides read TGCGCCAGCAGCCAAGTGACGAGCTCGGAGACCCAGTACTTC.